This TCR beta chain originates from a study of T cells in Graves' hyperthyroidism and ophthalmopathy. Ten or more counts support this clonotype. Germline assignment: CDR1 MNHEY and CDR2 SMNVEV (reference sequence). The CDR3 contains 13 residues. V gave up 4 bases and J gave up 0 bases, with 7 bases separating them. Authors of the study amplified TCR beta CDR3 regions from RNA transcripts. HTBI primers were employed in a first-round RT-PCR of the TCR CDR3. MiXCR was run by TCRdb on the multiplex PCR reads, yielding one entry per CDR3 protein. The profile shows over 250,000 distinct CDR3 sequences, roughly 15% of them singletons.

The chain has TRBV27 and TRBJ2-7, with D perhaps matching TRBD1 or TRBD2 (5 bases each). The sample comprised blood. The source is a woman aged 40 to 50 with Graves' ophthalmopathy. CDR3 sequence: CASSWGYSYEQYF. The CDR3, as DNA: TGTGCCAGCAGTTGGGGGTACTCCTACGAGCAGTACTTC.